The TCR beta chain under discussion was sequenced for a study of blood T cells in healthy people across ages. Turning to the study itself: Template switching retrieved approximately one barcoded beta molecule for each two T cells.

In its sample, this clonotype was seen a few times. Antigen unknown. Germline trimming cut 3 bases from V and 8 bases from J; bases unmatched to any gene: 9. Germline V lookup: CDR1 KGHDR, CDR2 SFDVKD. CDR3 length: 15 amino acids. Points from the study as a whole: Investigators treated diversity estimates from one million T cells as underestimates.

For the second PCR, which ran for roughly 7 to 11 cycles, a sample-barcoded 5' primer and a J-beta primer mix were used. MiXCR was run by TCRdb on the 5' RACE reads, yielding one entry per CDR3 protein. Of over a million distinct CDR3 sequences in the sample, more than 40% were seen once. This sequence was found in a woman aged 55-70 years in good health. This chain links TRBV24-1 with TRBJ2-1, with 7 bases aligning to TRBD2. Sequencing was done on a sample of blood. This chain's CDR3 is CATSDPRGGVYEQFF. DNA for the CDR3: TGTGCCACCAGTGATCCACGTGGGGGGGTATATGAGCAGTTCTTC.